A single sample gave rise to the 32 T cell receptor beta chains below, sequenced in a study of response to subunit inactivated influenza vaccine. A single record per CDR3 protein comes from TCRdb applying MiXCR to the RT-PCR reads. This sample has 630,000 or so distinct CDR3 sequences, with around a sixth found just once. Sequencing used PBMCs from blood, obtained 11 to 12 days after vaccination. The receptors derive from a man in his fifties who received an inactivated influenza vaccine.

This clonotype was seen a few times. The rearrangement uses TRBV6-5 and TRBJ2-5, with TRBD1 identical over 9 bases. This CDR3 region has 15 residues. The ends lost 2 bases at V and 4 bases at J; junction bases unmatched: 5. CDR1 and CDR2 (germline): MNHEY, SVGAGI. CDR3 DNA: TGTGCCAGCAGTTACGCGGACAGGGGTCGAGAGACCCAGTACTTC. Translation gives CASSYADRGRETQYF.

The rearrangement links TRBV3-1 to TRBJ1-6; D uncertain. Germline CDR1 LGHDT, CDR2 YNNKEL (reference sequence). CDR3 length: 13 amino acids. Trimming pared 1 base from V and 7 bases from J, leaving 5 bases between. The CDR3 loop is CASSQVRNSPLHF. CDR3 in DNA: TGTGCCAGCAGCCAAGTAAGAAATTCACCCCTCCACTTT.

This clonotype was detected ten times or more. V is TRBV3-1 and J is TRBJ1-6; TRBD1 matches at 10 bases. The germline gives CDR1 LGHDT, CDR2 YNNKEL (reference sequence). The CDR3 spans 16 residues. V lost 3 bases and J lost 7; bases outside the gene matches: 6. CDR3 nucleotide sequence: TGTGCCAGCAGCCACCCGGGACAGGGGCAAAATTCACCCCTCCACTTT. Its protein is CASSHPGQGQNSPLHF.

Worth noting for this clonotype: At one end, the junction sequence differs from germline, possibly due to a read error. The chain links TRBV4-2 to TRBJ1-4, with D unresolved. The germline CDR1 and CDR2 sequences are LGHNA and YNFKEQ. The CDR3 is 14 amino acids. The CDR3 region is CASSRGRLSWELLF. The CDR3 nucleotides read TGTGCCAGCAGCCGCGGGCGCCTCTCTTGGGAACTGCTTTTT.

About this clonotype: The junction departs from germline at one end; a sequencing error may be responsible. V usage is TRBV28 and J usage is TRBJ2-5, with TRBD2 identical over 12 bases. CDR1 and CDR2 (germline): MDHEN, SYDVKM. The CDR3 loop spans 21 amino acids. CDR3 in amino acids: CASNLNFRVTSGRELQETQYF. CDR3 in DNA: TGTGCCAGCAATTTAAATTTTCGTGTGACTAGCGGGAGAGAACTACAAGAGACCCAGTACTTC.

This clonotype was observed a handful of times. The gene calls are TRBV11-2 and TRBJ2-5; 8 bases map to TRBD1. The length of the CDR3 is 15 residues. With V trimmed by 1 base and J by 5 bases, 6 bases remained unmatched. CDR1 is SGHAT, CDR2 FQNNGV, per germline. The CDR3 is CASSLAGGLRETQYF. Here the CDR3 DNA reads TGTGCCAGCAGCTTAGCAGGGGGCCTAAGGGAGACCCAGTACTTC.

There are a few counts of this clonotype. V is TRBV20-1 and J is TRBJ2-3; no reliable D call. From germline, CDR1 is DFQATT and CDR2 SNEGSKA (reference sequence). CDR3 length: 14 amino acids. The ends were cut back, 6 bases at V and 0 bases at J, with 13 bases in the middle. The chain's CDR3 is CSAPRFDSTDTQYF. In DNA form, the CDR3 reads TGCAGTGCGCCTCGTTTCGACAGCACAGATACGCAGTATTTT.

The chain is built from TRBV5-6 and TRBJ2-2; 7 bases line up with TRBD2. The V gene end was trimmed by 1 base and the J gene end by 0 bases; junction bases not matched to a gene: 6. The CDR3 totals 17 residues. Germline lookup yields CDR1 SGHDT and CDR2 YYEEEE. Written as DNA, the CDR3 is TGTGCCAGCAGCTTGCTCGCGGGAGCTCCGAACACCGGGGAGCTGTTTTTT. Translating gives CASSLLAGAPNTGELFF. Full variable domain (rest looked up from reference TRBV5-6 and TRBJ2-2): DAGVTQSPTHLIKTRGQQVTLRCSPKSGHDTVSWYQQALGQGPQFIFQYYEEEERQRGNFPDRFSGHQFPNYSSELNVNALLLGDSALYLCASSLLAGAPNTGELFFGEGSRLTVL.

This clonotype turned up a few times. The chain uses TRBV5-1 and TRBJ2-6; D uncertain. The V gene lost 0 bases and the J gene lost 3 bases, with 10 bases spanning the gap. The CDR3 sequence is 16 residues long. Germline lookup yields CDR1 SGHRS and CDR2 YFSETQ. In nucleotides, the CDR3 is TGCGCCAGCAGCTTGGAAATAGTCAGTGGGGCCAACGTCCTGACTTTC. This encodes CASSLEIVSGANVLTF. The full variable domain, in which reference TRBV5-1 and TRBJ2-6 provide the parts outside the CDR3, is KAGVTQTPRYLIKTRGQQVTLSCSPISGHRSVSWYQQTPGQGLQFLFEYFSETQRNKGNFPGRFSGRQFSNSRSEMNVSTLELGDSALYLCASSLEIVSGANVLTFGAGSRLTVL.

This clonotype was counted many times. The gene calls are TRBV12-3 or TRBV12-4 and TRBJ1-1; D uncertain. CDR3 length equals 13 residues. V dropped 6 bases and J dropped 0 bases, with 8 bases sitting between them. The CDR3 DNA reads as TGTGCCAGCAGCCCCGATGTGAACACTGAAGCTTTCTTT. Residues: CASSPDVNTEAFF.

The chain is built from TRBV28 and TRBJ2-5; D is unresolved. Trimming left V 3 bases short and J 4 bases short, with 18 bases between. CDR1 is MDHEN, CDR2 SYDVKM, per germline. The CDR3 length is 16 residues. In DNA form, the CDR3 reads TGTGCCAGCAGTTTGCGTCGGAAAGCAGTTGCAGAGACCCAGTACTTC. Residues: CASSLRRKAVAETQYF. The variable domain in full, with the rest retrieved from reference TRBV28 and TRBJ2-5, is DVKVTQSSRYLVKRTGEKVFLECVQDMDHENMFWYRQDPGLGLRLIYFSYDVKMKEKGDIPEGYSVSREKKERFSLILESASTNQTSMYLCASSLRRKAVAETQYFGPGTRLLVL.

This clonotype appeared once. The genes are TRBV4-1 and TRBJ1-4, with TRBD1 matching over 11 bases. Trimming at V came to 4 bases and at J to 4 bases, leaving 14 bases not matched to a gene. Germline assignment: CDR1 MGHRA and CDR2 YSYEKL. CDR3 length: 19 amino acids. The CDR3 nucleotides read TGCGCCAGCAGCCTTCTCGCGGGACAGGGGGGTACTCTTAATGAAAAACTGTTTTTT. Its translation: CASSLLAGQGGTLNEKLFF.

This chain connects TRBV14 to TRBJ2-7, with D uncertain. Germline loops: CDR1 SGHDN, CDR2 FVKESK. This CDR3 has 13 residues. With 1 base removed from V and 6 bases from J, the gap between germline ends came to 10 bases. Written as DNA, the CDR3 is TGTGCCAGCAGCCAAGCCATAGTGGGCGAGCAGTACTTC. Its translation is CASSQAIVGEQYF.

V is TRBV5-6 and J is TRBJ2-7; TRBD1 matches at 10 bases. Germline CDR1 reads SGHDT; CDR2 reads YYEEEE. Trimming cost V 4 bases and J 3 bases; bases outside gene matches: 4. This CDR3 has 14 residues. The chain's CDR3 is CASSGTGDLYEQYF. The CDR3 DNA follows: TGTGCCAGCAGCGGGACAGGGGACCTCTACGAGCAGTACTTC.

The chain recombines TRBV29-1 with TRBJ1-1; D remains unclear. The CDR3 is 13 residues long. Germline V CDR1 and CDR2: SQVTM, ANQGSEA. V lost 2 bases to trimming and J lost 0 bases, with 7 bases between them. The CDR3 nucleotides are TGCAGCGTTGAACGAGTAGTGAACACTGAAGCTTTCTTT. Translating it yields CSVERVVNTEAFF.

The chain joins TRBV13 to TRBJ2-7; maybe TRBD1 (5 bases). Germline V gene data show CDR1 as PRHDT and CDR2 as FYEKMQ (reference sequence). Trimming cost V 5 bases and J 2 bases, with 10 bases left between them. The CDR3 has 13 residues. Here the CDR3 reads CASSNRQPYEQYF. CDR3 nucleotides: TGTGCCAGCAGCAATAGACAGCCCTACGAGCAGTACTTC. Filled out from reference TRBV13 and TRBJ2-7, the complete variable domain reads AAGVIQSPRHLIKEKRETATLKCYPIPRHDTVYWYQQGPGQDPQFLISFYEKMQSDKGSIPDRFSAQQFSDYHSELNMSSLELGDSALYFCASSNRQPYEQYFGPGTRLTVT.

This clonotype was seen only a few times. V usage is TRBV29-1 and J usage is TRBJ1-1; D gene uncertain. The CDR3 loop spans 10 amino acids. The germline V gene has CDR1 SQVTM and CDR2 ANQGSEA. V gave up 4 bases and J gave up 11 bases, with 11 bases separating them. DNA for the CDR3: TGCAGCGTTGTGACGGGGTGGGCTTTCTTT. Encoded protein: CSVVTGWAFF.

The rearrangement joins TRBV4-2 to TRBJ2-5; D remains unclear. The V end was cut by 0 bases, the J end by 5 bases, with 10 bases between. In germline, CDR1 is LGHNA, CDR2 YNFKEQ. The CDR3 is 14 residues long. CDR3: CASSQEVQTETQYF. Written as DNA, the CDR3 is TGTGCCAGCAGCCAAGAGGTCCAGACTGAGACCCAGTACTTC.

This clonotype has a handful of counts. The chain couples TRBV7-7 to TRBJ2-3; the match to TRBD2 covers 13 bases. V dropped 5 bases and J dropped 4; count of bases not matched to a gene: 6. CDR1 is SSHAT, CDR2 FNYEAQ, per germline (reference sequence). The CDR3 runs 16 residues. The CDR3 region is CASSPGLAGVSDTQYF. DNA of the CDR3: TGTGCCAGCAGCCCCGGACTAGCGGGAGTCTCAGATACGCAGTATTTT.

V and J are TRBV5-1 and TRBJ2-3, with 13 bases lining up with TRBD2. J was trimmed by 1 base and V by 6 bases; bases with no gene match: 8. CDR1 SGHRS and CDR2 YFSETQ come from the germline V gene. This CDR3 comprises 17 residues. The CDR3 nucleotides are TGCGCCAGCACGGAACTAGCGGGAGGGCATGGCACAGATACGCAGTATTTT. Encoded protein: CASTELAGGHGTDTQYF.

The gene calls are TRBV12-3 or TRBV12-4 and TRBJ2-2, with D unresolved. V lost 2 bases, J lost 2 bases, and 6 bases lay in between. The CDR3 totals 14 residues. As DNA, the CDR3 is TGTGCCAGCAGTTTACAGAGTAACACCGGGGAGCTGTTTTTT. It codes for CASSLQSNTGELFF.

CDR3 nucleotide sequence: TGTGCCAGCTCTCCCCAGGGGGTCGTCTCCTACGAGCAGTACTTC. It translates to CASSPQGVVSYEQYF. V gene TRBV18 combines with J gene TRBJ2-7, with 7 bases lining up with TRBD1. CDR1 is KGHSH, CDR2 LQKENI, per germline. The CDR3 length is 15 residues. Trimming cost V 6 bases and J 0 bases; bases outside gene matches: 8.

This clonotype was recorded a few times. This chain joins TRBV2 and TRBJ2-3; D is uncertain. Between the trimmed V and J ends, which lost 2 bases and 0 bases, there was a span of 9 bases. CDR3 length: 15 residues. Germline CDR1 and CDR2: SNHLY and FYNNEI. The CDR3 sequence: CASSERSISTDTQYF. For the CDR3, the DNA is TGTGCCAGCAGTGAAAGGTCTATAAGCACAGATACGCAGTATTTT.

V gene TRBV3-1 combines with J gene TRBJ2-1; 11 nucleotides line up with TRBD2. The CDR3 loop spans 19 amino acids. J lost 0 bases, V lost 2 bases, and 9 bases had no gene match. Germline loops: CDR1 LGHDT, CDR2 YNNKEL (reference sequence). DNA of the CDR3: TGTGCCAGCAGCCAATTGGGGACTAGCGGAAAGAGCTCCTACAATGAGCAGTTCTTC. Translation: CASSQLGTSGKSSYNEQFF.

This clonotype showed up just a few times. The genes are TRBV3-1 and TRBJ2-5; D is possibly TRBD1 (6 bases). The germline V gene encodes CDR1 LGHDT and CDR2 YNNKEL (reference sequence). The ends were cut back, 6 bases at V and 1 base at J, with 12 bases in the middle. This CDR3 contains 14 residues. The chain's CDR3 is CASSQQGRQETQYF. CDR3 in DNA: TGTGCCAGCAGTCAACAGGGACGCCAAGAGACCCAGTACTTC.

This rearrangement joins TRBV9 to TRBJ2-3, with D tentatively TRBD2 (5 bases). The length of the CDR3 is 16 residues. Trimming cost V 0 bases and J 5 bases, with 16 bases left between them. The germline gives CDR1 SGDLS, CDR2 YYNGEE. CDR3 sequence (DNA): TGTGCCAGCAGCGTAGGAGGCGGCACCGCGGGAGATACGCAGTATTTT. Protein sequence: CASSVGGGTAGDTQYF.

This clonotype was seen more than once but under ten times. The chain carries TRBV20-1 and TRBJ2-2, with D possibly TRBD2 on 6 matching bases. CDR3 size: 15 residues. V lost 3 bases, J lost 4 bases, and 15 bases lay in between. Germline CDR1 and CDR2: DFQATT and SNEGSKA (reference sequence). In DNA form, the CDR3 reads TGCAGTGCTAGTTCGGACCGGGGGAGCACCGGGGAGCTGTTTTTT. Its protein product is CSASSDRGSTGELFF.

This clonotype was recorded a few times. The V call is TRBV15, the J call TRBJ2-7; D is unclear. In germline, CDR1 is LNHNV, CDR2 YYDKDF (reference sequence). This CDR3 region has 17 residues. Trimming removed 0 bases at V and 7 bases at J, with 22 bases between. The CDR3 region is CATSRDPDEFGPLEQYF. As DNA, the CDR3 is TGTGCCACCAGCAGAGATCCCGACGAATTCGGGCCCTTGGAGCAGTACTTC. The whole variable domain, filled in from reference TRBV15 and TRBJ2-7, reads DAMVIQNPRYQVTQFGKPVTLSCSQTLNHNVMYWYQQKSSQAPKLLFHYYDKDFNNEADTPDNFQSRRPNTSFCFLDIRSPGLGDTAMYLCATSRDPDEFGPLEQYFGPGTRLTVT.

The J gene is TRBJ1-1, the V gene TRBV18; D may be TRBD1 (5 bases). V shed 6 bases and J shed 8 bases, with 13 bases lying between them. Germline V gene data show CDR1 as KGHSH and CDR2 as LQKENI. The CDR3 contains 12 residues. The DNA of the CDR3 is TGTGCCAGCTCTCCAGCCGGGGGAGAAGCTTTCTTT. It specifies CASSPAGGEAFF. Full variable domain (remainder filled in from reference TRBV18 and TRBJ1-1): NAGVMQNPRHLVRRRGQEARLRCSPMKGHSHVYWYRQLPEEGLKFMVYLQKENIIDESGMPKERFSAEFPKEGPSILRIQQVVRGDSAAYFCASSPAGGEAFFGQGTRLTVV.

J is TRBJ2-5 and V is TRBV5-4; 9 bases are shared with TRBD2. V lost 7 bases, J lost 3 bases, and 4 bases stayed unmatched. CDR1 and CDR2 from the germline V gene are SGHNT and YYREEE (reference sequence). The CDR3 length is 13 residues. CDR3 loop: CASGIAGEETQYF. The CDR3 DNA is TGTGCCAGCGGAATAGCGGGAGAAGAGACCCAGTACTTC.

This clonotype was counted at least ten times. The chain uses TRBV7-2 and TRBJ2-2; 12 nucleotides align to TRBD2. V lost 5 bases and J lost 2; bases outside the gene matches: 3. There are 16 residues in the CDR3. CDR1 is SGHTA, CDR2 FQGNSA, per germline. The CDR3 DNA is TGTGCCAGCAGCCGAGGACTAGCGGGAAACACCGGGGAGCTGTTTTTT. This gives the protein CASSRGLAGNTGELFF.

The V call is TRBV30, the J call TRBJ2-7; 8 bases line up with TRBD1. Germline loops: CDR1 GTSNPN, CDR2 SVGIG (reference sequence). CDR3 length: 16 residues. V lost 2 bases and J lost 3; bases outside the gene matches: 12. The CDR3 region is CAWSLWWGQANYEQYF. The CDR3 DNA follows: TGTGCCTGGAGTCTTTGGTGGGGACAGGCGAACTACGAGCAGTACTTC.